This TCR beta chain was found in a study of blood T cell repertoires in COVID-19. Looking at the study overall: The cDNA or gDNA used as material had been derived from T cells, B-cell-depleted T cells, or PBMCs.

Per the authors' pipeline: Reference gene primer amplification gave estimated nucleated cell counts. Some clones are missing from TCRdb's copy, which holds only in-frame ones; the method was immunoSEQ multiplex PCR. Clonal size and the V and J genes are those of that table, whereas D and trimming came from the DNA. The sample records approximately 160,000 clones, about 86% being singletons. The length of the CDR3 is 14 residues. Germline CDR1 is MGHRA and CDR2 is YSYEKL. V was pared by 4 bases and J by 0 bases, with 10 bases between. The receptor's source is a woman of 80 years or more with acute or convalescent COVID-19. The chain employs TRBV4-1 and TRBJ2-7; D gene unclear. Sequenced sample: peripheral blood. DNA of the CDR3: TGCGCCAGCAGCCTTAATATCGTCTCCTACGAGCAGTACTTC. This sequence encodes CASSLNIVSYEQYF.